The 14 T cell receptor beta chains below were found in one sample sequenced in a study of blood T cell repertoires in COVID-19. Data came from immunoSEQ multiplex PCR; TCRdb stores just in-frame clones and leaves some out. The repertoire consists of about 270,000 clones, with less than 95% occurring once and the leading ten covering less than 3.5%. The sequenced sample consisted of PBMCs or T cells enriched from blood (not recorded which). The receptors stem from a man aged 35 to 55 who had been exposed to COVID-19.

The genes are TRBV6-2 or TRBV6-3 and TRBJ1-3; D is unclear. The CDR3 has 13 amino acids. Germline lookup yields CDR1 MNHEY and CDR2 SVGEGT. V gave up 2 bases and J gave up 7 bases, with 9 bases separating them. In DNA, the CDR3 is TGTGCCAGCAGTTACCTCATCGGGAACACCATATATTTT. As protein: CASSYLIGNTIYF.

The chain employs TRBV7-9 and TRBJ2-3, with 9 bases fitting TRBD2. This CDR3 spans 16 amino acids. The germline V gene encodes CDR1 SEHNR and CDR2 FQNEAQ (reference sequence). V lost 0 bases, J lost 2 bases, and 3 bases stayed unmatched. The CDR3 reads CASSLALAGFTDTQYF. CDR3 sequence (DNA): TGTGCCAGCAGCTTAGCTCTAGCGGGGTTCACAGATACGCAGTATTTT.

V usage is TRBV6-4 and J usage is TRBJ1-6, with 8 positions matching TRBD1. The V segment lost 1 base and the J segment 7 bases; nucleotides outside the gene matches: 3. The CDR3 is 15 residues long. Germline V CDR1 and CDR2: MRHNA, SNTAGT. CDR3 coding DNA: TGTGCCAGCAGTGACTTAGCAGGGGGCAATTCACCCCTCCACTTT. It encodes CASSDLAGGNSPLHF.

This clone was counted a single time. The chain recombines TRBV19 with TRBJ2-1; D not certain. The CDR3 totals 12 residues. Germline V gene sequence: CDR1 LNHDA, CDR2 SQIVND (reference sequence). V was cut by 5 bases and J by 0 bases, with 2 bases left in between. The DNA of the CDR3 is TGTGCCAGTAGTCACTCCTACAATGAGCAGTTCTTC. Amino acid sequence: CASSHSYNEQFF.

The V and J genes are TRBV5-3 and TRBJ2-5, with 9 nucleotides matching TRBD1. TRBV5-3 is an open reading frame whose function is uncertain. Trimming cost V 2 bases and J 2 bases; bases outside gene matches: 7. This CDR3 has 16 amino acids. CDR3 protein: CARSLWDRACQETQYF. The CDR3 DNA reads as TGTGCCAGAAGCTTATGGGACAGGGCATGTCAAGAGACCCAGTACTTC.

The V and J genes are TRBV12-3 or TRBV12-4 and TRBJ2-7; 11 bases match TRBD2. The ends lost 5 bases at V and 12 bases at J; junction bases unmatched: 6. The CDR3 consists of 12 residues. CDR3 in DNA: TGTGCCAGCAGTCAATTAGCGGGGGGGATGTACTTC. The encoded protein is CASSQLAGGMYF.

The CDR3 bases are TGTGCCAGCAGTGGGGAGATCTATAATTCACCCCTCCACTTT. It encodes CASSGEIYNSPLHF. The rearrangement links TRBV7-9 to TRBJ1-6; D gene ambiguous. The CDR3 contains 14 residues. Trimming removed 6 bases from V and 3 bases from J, with 9 bases in between. Germline lookup yields CDR1 SEHNR and CDR2 FQNEAQ (reference sequence).

This clone was seen a single time. The chain has TRBV30 and TRBJ2-7; TRBD2 matches 8 bases. V was pared by 0 bases and J by 1 base, with 5 bases of the junction left unmatched. The CDR3 is made up of 15 amino acids. Germline V gene sequence: CDR1 GTSNPN, CDR2 SVGIG (reference sequence). The CDR3 reads CAWSVFGRASYEQYF. CDR3 DNA sequence: TGTGCCTGGAGTGTTTTCGGGAGGGCTTCCTACGAGCAGTACTTC.

The chain joins TRBV5-1 to TRBJ2-5; TRBD2 might be the D (5 bases). CDR3 length equals 14 residues. CDR1 and CDR2 (germline): SGHRS, YFSETQ. Between the trimmed V and J ends, which lost 0 bases and 3 bases, there was a span of 9 bases. This CDR3 reads CASSLGGSEETQYF. CDR3 DNA sequence: TGCGCCAGCAGCTTGGGGGGTAGCGAAGAGACCCAGTACTTC.

The rearrangement links TRBV6-5 to TRBJ1-1; tentative D call: TRBD1 (5 bases). The V end lost 2 bases, the J end lost 1 base, and 14 bases lay between the germline ends. CDR1 MNHEY and CDR2 SVGAGI come from the germline V gene. The CDR3 spans 16 residues. This chain's CDR3 is CASSYGGAGGNTEAFF. CDR3 bases: TGTGCCAGCAGTTACGGAGGGGCTGGAGGGAACACTGAAGCTTTCTTT.

Only a few counts were recorded for this clone. V usage is TRBV7-9 and J usage is TRBJ2-5, with D hard to call. V was pared by 3 bases and J by 5 bases, with 13 bases between. This CDR3 has 14 amino acids. Germline V gives CDR1 SEHNR, CDR2 FQNEAQ (reference sequence). The CDR3 protein is CASSFLNSGETQYF. CDR3 nucleotides: TGTGCCAGCAGCTTTCTCAATTCGGGTGAGACCCAGTACTTC.

The chain couples TRBV30 to TRBJ1-2, with 7 bases fitting TRBD1. With 2 bases clipped from V and 10 bases from J, the junction kept 4 bases outside the gene matches. The CDR3 has 11 residues. Germline V gives CDR1 GTSNPN, CDR2 SVGIG (reference sequence). The CDR3 nucleotides read TGTGCCTGGAGTAGAGGGACAGCCTACACCTTC. Its translation is CAWSRGTAYTF.

The chain combines TRBV7-9 with TRBJ2-5; 11 nucleotides align to TRBD2. Germline V CDR1 and CDR2: SEHNR, FQNEAQ (reference sequence). V lost 4 bases, J lost 3 bases, and 7 bases stayed unmatched. The length of the CDR3 is 16 residues. CDR3 bases: TGTGCCAGCAGCTCACTACTAGCGGGAGTGGAAGAGACCCAGTACTTC. Its translation is CASSSLLAGVEETQYF.

The chain combines TRBV9 with TRBJ2-1, with 7 nucleotides matching TRBD2. This CDR3 region has 15 residues. The V and J ends lost 3 bases and 0 bases, in that order; junction bases with no gene match: 3. Germline V lookup: CDR1 SGDLS, CDR2 YYNGEE. The CDR3 here is CASSASGVSYNEQFF. CDR3 bases: TGTGCCAGCAGCGCAAGCGGGGTCTCCTACAATGAGCAGTTCTTC.